The clone carrying this T cell receptor (beta chain) was seen at least ten times. This sample stems from a study of molecular identifiers for immune sequencing clone quantification. MiXCR, run by TCRdb on the PCR reads, gives a single entry per CDR3 protein. The sample has 400,000 to 600,000 distinct CDR3 sequences; roughly 24% are singletons. Naive CD8 T cells were sorted, and the gate applied was CD8+CD4-CCR7+CD45RA+. The source of this sequence is a human donor in good health. Some libraries in this study had Jurkat cell RNA spiked in. The sample consisted of naive CD8+ T cells from blood, with Jurkat cell RNA spiked in. As to subset: FACS-sorted CD8+CD4-CCR7+CD45RA+ naive T cells.

This chain's CDR3 is CASSLAWGALGMEQYF. The CDR3 bases are TGTGCCAGCAGCTTAGCGTGGGGCGCCCTGGGTATGGAGCAGTACTTC. The chain is built from TRBV7-2 and TRBJ2-7; maybe TRBD1 (5 bases). This CDR3 has 16 residues. Trimming pared 0 bases from V and 7 bases from J, leaving 19 bases between. From germline, CDR1 is SGHTA and CDR2 FQGNSA.